This T cell receptor (beta chain) was sequenced for a study of T-cell memory formation after mild COVID-19. It was 5'RACE with constant-segment primers that produced the TCR alpha and TCR beta cDNA libraries, which carried sample barcodes and UMIs. One entry per CDR3 protein, called by TCRdb with MiXCR from the 5' RACE reads. The data show hundreds of thousands of distinct CDR3 sequences, around 21% seen once. CDR1 SGHAT and CDR2 FQNNGV come from the germline V gene. The V gene end was trimmed by 4 bases and the J gene end by 2 bases; junction bases not matched to a gene: 8. The CDR3 consists of 15 residues. General observations from the study: Later expanders leaned toward CD4+, whereas clones contracting from day 15 to 85 were balanced CD4/CD8.

Details on this clonotype: Its antigen remains unknown.

The source material was PBMCs or a T cell subset sorted from them (not recorded which). The chain links TRBV11-2 to TRBJ2-7, with 7 bases matching TRBD2. This receptor was obtained from an adult woman who had mild COVID-19 (a few samples of this study predate the infection). Cell type and time point are not known. The CDR3: CASSSWGGRPYEQYF. CDR3 nucleotides: TGTGCCAGCAGCTCTTGGGGAGGGAGGCCCTACGAGCAGTACTTC.